This T cell receptor (beta chain) was identified in a study of CD8+ T cells in alopecia areata. From germline, CDR1 is SQVTM and CDR2 ANQGSEA. Trimming removed 4 bases from V and 0 bases from J; junction bases left unmatched: 1. The CDR3 is 13 amino acids. In regard to this clone: Its antigen is not identified.

Study observations and caveats: Unlike in mice, where it was clearer, TCR sharing across patients was less clear, possibly HLA-related. Higher clonality and more expanded CD8+ clones appeared in lesional than normal scalp.

Extraction and reverse transcription of RNA yielded cDNA as the sequencing template. Generated by immunoSEQ multiplex PCR, the TCRdb table keeps only in-frame clones and is missing some. Of some 180,000 clones listed, about 61% are singletons. Researchers picked out CD4+ and CD8+ T cells from PBMCs by sorting. This clonotype was obtained from a human donor in good health. The specimen sequenced was CD8+ T cells sorted from blood. The chain combines TRBV29-1 with TRBJ2-5; TRBD1 agrees at 8 bases. The CDR3 bases are TGCAGCGTTGTGACAGGGGACCAAGAGACCCAGTACTTC. It specifies CSVVTGDQETQYF.